This TCR beta chain emerged from a study of shared clonotypes between healthy human individuals. Method: immunoSEQ multiplex PCR; TCRdb's copy keeps in-frame clones and lacks some. The repertoire has approximately 2.3 million clones, approximately 95% of them found once; the top ten carry about 0.41%. This clone was counted between two and nine times. The DNA is left out, because the CDR3 cannot be placed on it with certainty; the CDR3 is given as TCRdb lists it. CDR1 and CDR2 (germline): MDHEN, SYDVKM. Both ends counted, the CDR3 spans 13 residues. The genes are TRBV28 and TRBJ1-5. The clonotype was recovered from a man aged 18 to 35 in good health. Some clones in this sample may be carry-over from other donors' samples. Material for sequencing was naive CD4+ T cells from PBMCs. The sample's subset: CD45RA+ positively selected. The chain's CDR3 is CASSLERDQPQHF.